This TCR beta chain was retrieved from a study of PD-L1 blockade in urothelial cancer listed by TCRdb under 2017. Looking at the study overall: All patients started therapy at some point between 2014 and 2016 and received atezolizumab 1,200 mg intravenously every 3 weeks. Somatic, immune and clinical correlates of response to PD-L1 blockade with atezolizumab in urothelial cancer were the focus of an exploratory multi-omic analysis. Pretreatment blood TCR-seq was available for about 27 patients, at least one posttreatment blood collection was obtained for some 25 patients, and tumor TCR-seq was available for some 25 patients. About 85% of the 29 patients were males with bladder-origin urothelial cancer, and about 60% of the roughly 29 reported a prior smoking history. In the same patients who had TCR sequencing, pretreatment tumors also underwent whole exome sequencing and RNA sequencing. Patients had an ECOG performance status of 0 or 1 and had received between 0 and 3 prior chemotherapy regimens. Durable clinical benefit was defined as progression-free survival longer than 6 months, and TCR features were also tested against progression-free and overall survival. About 10 patients reached durable clinical benefit, while 20 to 25 patients did not. Blood samples yielded a median of roughly 140,000 T cells and tens of thousands of unique TCRs, with median clonality approximately 0.08. Blood samples were analyzed at two time points: 3 weeks after treatment start (second dose) and 6 weeks after treatment start. TCR sequencing covered pretreatment tumor samples and matched, serially collected peripheral blood taken before and after atezolizumab treatment. The investigation overall reported the following: Because of the small sample size (n ≈ 31) and the many exploratory analyses performed, the results are intended to be regarded as hypothesis-generating. Patients with durable benefit showed greater expansion of tumor-associated TCR clones in peripheral blood 3 weeks after starting treatment (n ≈ 22, p = 0.022). Improved progression-free and overall survival was found to be associated with pretreatment peripheral blood TCR clonality below the median.

Each PCR received spiked-in synthetic TCR analog templates so that absolute template abundance could be estimated from read counts. TCRbeta CDR3 regions were amplified from genomic DNA with bias-controlled V and J gene primers using the immunoSEQ assay. Sequencing of rearranged TCRbeta segments was done at approximately 20X coverage. Per the original workflow: Sequencing errors were corrected by clustering and CDR3s were annotated against IMGT to assign V, D and J genes. Downstream analyses used only productive TCRbeta rearrangements and left out out-of-frame or stop-codon sequences. To compute clonality, Shannon entropy was normalized by the log of the number of unique productive sequences and then subtracted from one. Fisher's exact test with Benjamini-Hochberg correction, at a threshold of adjusted p below 0.01, was used to find clones that differed between time points or between blood and tumor. Drawn from immuneACCESS, this table holds only the in-frame rearrangements with V and J called that TCRdb kept. Clones are partly lost; checked studies trace under half to an unresolved V gene and leave the rest unexplained. V and J calls and clone size are copied from that table; D and trimming were computed from the DNA. The sample table contains tens of thousands of clones; only one count was recorded for 82% of them. Less than 20% of the sample comes from the top ten.

From V the trimming removes 2 bases and from J it removes 1 base, while the gene matches leave 6 bases of the junction unaccounted for. CDR1 is given as SGHRS and CDR2 as YFSETQ, both from the germline V gene. From the cysteine through the phenylalanine, the CDR3 covers 16 amino acids. The entry retains the CDR3 DNA only, 48 bases that are in frame from base 1. Concerning this clone itself: Its specific antigen is unknown. No qualities accompany the bases; no much larger clone lies one base away.

The cohort comprised 30 or so patients with locally advanced or metastatic urothelial carcinoma treated at Memorial Sloan Kettering on a trial protocol. Peripheral blood mononuclear cells were collected pretreatment and during treatment, with between 1 and 8 total time points obtained per patient. The Qiagen DNeasy Blood extraction kit was used to purify genomic DNA from total PBMCs and from tumor samples. PBMCs were collected pretreatment and during treatment, and were isolated and stored as previously described. Here the chain combines TRBV5-1 and TRBJ2-7; 10 middle bases align to TRBD1. The clonotype was recovered from a man aged 55 to 70 with urothelial cancer. The source was PBMCs, collected around atezolizumab (anti-PD-L1) treatment. The sequenced DNA: TGCGCCAGCAGCTTACTGGGGACAGGGGCTTCCTACGAGCAGTACTTC. It translates as CASSLLGTGASYEQYF. The reference TRBV5-1 and TRBJ2-7 proteins fill in what lies around the CDR3, so the full variable domain reads KAGVTQTPRYLIKTRGQQVTLSCSPISGHRSVSWYQQTPGQGLQFLFEYFSETQRNKGNFPGRFSGRQFSNSRSEMNVSTLELGDSALYLCASSLLGTGASYEQYFGPGTRLTVT.